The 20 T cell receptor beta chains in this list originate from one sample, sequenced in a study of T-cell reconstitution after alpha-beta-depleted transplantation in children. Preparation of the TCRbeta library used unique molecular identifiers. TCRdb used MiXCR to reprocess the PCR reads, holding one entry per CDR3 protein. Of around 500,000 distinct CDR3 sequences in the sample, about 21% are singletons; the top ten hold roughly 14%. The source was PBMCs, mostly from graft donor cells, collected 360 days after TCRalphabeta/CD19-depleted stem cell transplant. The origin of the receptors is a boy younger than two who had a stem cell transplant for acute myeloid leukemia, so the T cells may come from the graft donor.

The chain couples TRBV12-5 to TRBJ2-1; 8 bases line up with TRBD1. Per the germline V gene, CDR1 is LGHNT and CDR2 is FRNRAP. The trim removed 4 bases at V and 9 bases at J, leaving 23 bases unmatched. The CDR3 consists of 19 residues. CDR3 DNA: TGTGCTAGTGGTTCTCCCAGGGGGCGAAGTGGACAGGACAATGGTGAGCAGTTCTTC. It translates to CASGSPRGRSGQDNGEQFF.

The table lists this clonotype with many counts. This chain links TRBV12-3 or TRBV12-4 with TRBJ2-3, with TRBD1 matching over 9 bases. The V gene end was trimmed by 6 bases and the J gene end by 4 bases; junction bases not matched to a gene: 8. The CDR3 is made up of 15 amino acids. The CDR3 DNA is TGTGCCAGCAGACCGGGACAGGGAATTGCAGATACGCAGTATTTT. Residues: CASRPGQGIADTQYF.

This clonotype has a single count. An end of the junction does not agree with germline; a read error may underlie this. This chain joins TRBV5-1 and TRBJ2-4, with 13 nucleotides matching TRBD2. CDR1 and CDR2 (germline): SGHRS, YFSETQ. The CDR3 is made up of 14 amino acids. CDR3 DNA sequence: TGCGCCAGCAGCCCAGGACTAGCGGGGGCCCTTCAGTCCTTC. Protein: CASSPGLAGALQSF. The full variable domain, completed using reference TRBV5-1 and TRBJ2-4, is KAGVTQTPRYLIKTRGQQVTLSCSPISGHRSVSWYQQTPGQGLQFLFEYFSETQRNKGNFPGRFSGRQFSNSRSEMNVSTLELGDSALYLCASSPGLAGALQSFGAGTRLSVL.

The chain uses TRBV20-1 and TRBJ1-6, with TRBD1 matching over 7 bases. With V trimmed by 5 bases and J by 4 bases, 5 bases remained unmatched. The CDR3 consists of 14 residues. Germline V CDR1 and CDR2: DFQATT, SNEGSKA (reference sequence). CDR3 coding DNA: TGCAGTGCTCCGTCGACAGGGTATAATTCACCCCTCCACTTT. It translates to CSAPSTGYNSPLHF.

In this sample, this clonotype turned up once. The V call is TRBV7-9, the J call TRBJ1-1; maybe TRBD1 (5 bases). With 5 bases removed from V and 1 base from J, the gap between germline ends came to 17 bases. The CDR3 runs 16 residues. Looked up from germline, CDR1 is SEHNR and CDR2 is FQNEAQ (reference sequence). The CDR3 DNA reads TGTGCCAGCAGCGTCAGGGAGGACTGGCGGAACACTGAAGCTTTCTTT. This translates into CASSVREDWRNTEAFF.

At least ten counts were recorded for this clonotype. The CDR3 sequence is CSVGPVVYHRTGERGEQFF. CDR3 in DNA: TGCAGCGTTGGCCCGGTGGTGTACCATAGGACAGGGGAAAGAGGTGAGCAGTTCTTC. The chain carries TRBV29-1 and TRBJ2-1; 9 bases map to TRBD1. The trim removed 4 bases at V and 9 bases at J, leaving 25 bases unmatched. The CDR3 is 19 amino acids. Per germline, CDR1 SQVTM and CDR2 ANQGSEA.

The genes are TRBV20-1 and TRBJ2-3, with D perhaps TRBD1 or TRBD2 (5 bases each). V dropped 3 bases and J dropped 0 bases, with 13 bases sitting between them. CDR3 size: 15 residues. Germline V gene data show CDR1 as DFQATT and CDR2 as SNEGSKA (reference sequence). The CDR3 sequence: CSARPGTASTDTQYF. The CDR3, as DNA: TGCAGTGCTAGGCCCGGGACGGCAAGCACAGATACGCAGTATTTT.

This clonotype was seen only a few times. The CDR3 DNA reads as TGTGCCAGCAGTTACGGTAGTGAAAACATTCAGTACTTC. It encodes CASSYGSENIQYF. V usage is TRBV6-6 and J usage is TRBJ2-4; D is undetermined. Germline values: CDR1 MNHNY, CDR2 SVGAGI (reference sequence). The V gene lost 2 bases and the J gene lost 5 bases, with 7 bases spanning the gap. This CDR3 contains 13 residues.

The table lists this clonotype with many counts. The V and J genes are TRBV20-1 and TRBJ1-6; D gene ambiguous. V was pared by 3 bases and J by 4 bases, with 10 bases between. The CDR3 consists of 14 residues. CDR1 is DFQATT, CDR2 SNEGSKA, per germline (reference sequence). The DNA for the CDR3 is TGCAGTGCTAGGCCGGGCTCATATAATTCACCCCTCCACTTT. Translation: CSARPGSYNSPLHF.

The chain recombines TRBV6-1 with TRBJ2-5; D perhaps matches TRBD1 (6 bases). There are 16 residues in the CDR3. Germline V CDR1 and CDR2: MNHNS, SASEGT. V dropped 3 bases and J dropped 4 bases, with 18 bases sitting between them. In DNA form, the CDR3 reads TGTGCCAGCAGTGATGTGCCCAGGGGTCTCGGAGAGACCCAGTACTTC. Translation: CASSDVPRGLGETQYF.

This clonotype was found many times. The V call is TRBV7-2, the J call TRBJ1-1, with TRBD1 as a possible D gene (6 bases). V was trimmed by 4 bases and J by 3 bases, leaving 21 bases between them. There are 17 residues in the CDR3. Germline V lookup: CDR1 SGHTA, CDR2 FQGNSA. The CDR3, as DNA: TGTGCCAGCAGCTCCCATAGTGGTGGGGGGCGAGACACTGAAGCTTTCTTT. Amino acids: CASSSHSGGGRDTEAFF.

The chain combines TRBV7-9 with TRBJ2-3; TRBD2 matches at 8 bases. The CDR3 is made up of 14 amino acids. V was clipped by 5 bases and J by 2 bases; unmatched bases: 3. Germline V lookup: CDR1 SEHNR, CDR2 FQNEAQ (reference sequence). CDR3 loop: CASSQGLATDTQYF. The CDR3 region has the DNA TGTGCCAGCAGCCAAGGACTAGCCACAGATACGCAGTATTTT.

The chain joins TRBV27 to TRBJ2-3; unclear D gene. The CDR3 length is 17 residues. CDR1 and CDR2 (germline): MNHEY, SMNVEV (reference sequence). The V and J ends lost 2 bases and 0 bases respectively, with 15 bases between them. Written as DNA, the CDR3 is TGTGCCAGCAGTTTAATTTATGGCCGAACTAGCACAGATACGCAGTATTTT. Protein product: CASSLIYGRTSTDTQYF.

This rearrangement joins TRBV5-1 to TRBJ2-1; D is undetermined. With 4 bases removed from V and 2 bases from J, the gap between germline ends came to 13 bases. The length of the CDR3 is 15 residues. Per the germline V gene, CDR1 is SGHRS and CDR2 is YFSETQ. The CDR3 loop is CASSLDTFAYNEQFF. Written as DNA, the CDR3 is TGCGCCAGCAGCCTCGACACCTTCGCCTACAATGAGCAGTTCTTC.

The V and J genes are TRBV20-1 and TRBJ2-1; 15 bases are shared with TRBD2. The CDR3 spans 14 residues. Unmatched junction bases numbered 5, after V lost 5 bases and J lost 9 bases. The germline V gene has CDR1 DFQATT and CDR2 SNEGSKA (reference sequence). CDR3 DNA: TGCAGTGCTGGACTAGCGGGGGGGCGGGGTGAGCAGTTCTTC. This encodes CSAGLAGGRGEQFF.

The CDR3 is CASSELLRPNTGELFF. DNA for the CDR3: TGTGCCAGCAGTGAATTACTACGACCGAACACCGGGGAGCTGTTTTTT. V and J are TRBV25-1 and TRBJ2-2; D is uncertain. This CDR3 is 16 amino acids long. CDR1 is MGHDK, CDR2 SYGVNS, per germline. With 1 base removed from V and 0 bases from J, the gap between germline ends came to 9 bases.

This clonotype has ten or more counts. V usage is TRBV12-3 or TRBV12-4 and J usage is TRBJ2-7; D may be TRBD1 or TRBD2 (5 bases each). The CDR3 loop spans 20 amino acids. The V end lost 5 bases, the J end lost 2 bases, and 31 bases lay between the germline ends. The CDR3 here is CASSPLPDGGHDAFAYEQYF. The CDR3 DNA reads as TGTGCCAGCAGTCCTCTACCCGACGGAGGACACGACGCCTTTGCCTACGAGCAGTACTTC.

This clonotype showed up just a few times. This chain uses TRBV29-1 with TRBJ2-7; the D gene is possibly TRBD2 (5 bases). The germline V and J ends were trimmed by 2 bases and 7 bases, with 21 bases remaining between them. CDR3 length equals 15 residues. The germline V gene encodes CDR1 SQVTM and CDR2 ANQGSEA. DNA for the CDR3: TGCAGCGTTGAAATCCGCGGGCCTCCCCCGGGGGAGCAGTACTTC. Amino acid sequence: CSVEIRGPPPGEQYF.

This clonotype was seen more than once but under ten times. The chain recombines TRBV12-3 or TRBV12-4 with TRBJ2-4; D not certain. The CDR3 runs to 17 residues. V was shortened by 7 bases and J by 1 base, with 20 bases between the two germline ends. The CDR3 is CASTYAGRLGAKNIQYF. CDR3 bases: TGTGCCAGCACCTACGCCGGTCGGCTTGGTGCCAAAAACATTCAGTACTTC.

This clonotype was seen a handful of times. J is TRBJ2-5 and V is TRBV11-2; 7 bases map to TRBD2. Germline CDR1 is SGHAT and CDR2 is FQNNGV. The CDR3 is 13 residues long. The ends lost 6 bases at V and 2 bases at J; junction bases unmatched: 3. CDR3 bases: TGTGCCAGCAGAGGACTAGGACAAGAGACCCAGTACTTC. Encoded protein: CASRGLGQETQYF.